This TCR beta chain was observed in a study of vaccination effects on CD4 cells after COVID-19. Concerning this clone: Its antigen is unknown.

This CDR3 has 15 residues. The V gene lost 4 bases and the J gene lost 5 bases, with 17 bases spanning the gap. Germline CDR1 SGHNT, CDR2 YYREEE (reference sequence). Antigen-specific CD4+ T cells were expanded (with viral peptide pools) by the ViraFEST assay ahead of sequencing. CD4+ T cells were isolated after nine to ten days of culture. Subjects were given two BNT162b2 or mRNA-1273 vaccine doses. Each vaccine recipient was nucleocapsid antibody negative and had no prior SARS-CoV-2 infection. Sequencing used immunoSEQ multiplex PCR; TCRdb keeps in-frame clones, though not all of them. Of approximately 83,000 clones listed, 60% to 85% were seen once; the top ten hold more than 0.95%.

J is TRBJ2-3 and V is TRBV5-4; perhaps TRBD1 as D (5 bases). This TCR derives from a human donor who received a COVID-19 vaccine. The sequences come from CD4+ T cells from PBMCs cultured with HCoV-OC43 spike peptides, collected after COVID-19 vaccination. Sample subset: HCoV-OC43 spike overlapping peptide pool stimulation. The CDR3 reads CASSQRIGAVDTQYF. The DNA of the CDR3 is TGTGCCAGCAGCCAAAGGATTGGGGCCGTAGATACGCAGTATTTT. Full variable domain (outside the CDR3, taken from reference TRBV5-4 and TRBJ2-3): ETGVTQSPTHLIKTRGQQVTLRCSSQSGHNTVSWYQQALGQGPQFIFQYYREEENGRGNFPPRFSGLQFPNYSSELNVNALELDDSALYLCASSQRIGAVDTQYFGPGTRLTVL.